Following are 15 T cell receptor beta chains from one sample sequenced in a study of blood T cells in healthy people across ages. A second PCR, run for about 7 to 11 cycles, used a sample-barcoded 5' primer plus a J-beta primer mix. In TCRdb, the 5' RACE reads were re-called with MiXCR into one record per CDR3 protein. The sample has over 500,000 distinct CDR3 sequences; roughly half are singletons. The sequenced sample was blood. These receptors were collected from a woman of 80 years or more in good health.

The genes are TRBV18 and TRBJ2-1; TRBD2 might be the D (5 bases). Germline CDR1 is KGHSH and CDR2 is LQKENI. CDR3 length equals 16 residues. Deletions cut 0 bases from V and 3 bases from J, with 12 bases between. The CDR3 coding sequence is TGTGCCAGCTCACCACCTAGCGCGCATGACTACAATGAGCAGTTCTTC. This encodes CASSPPSAHDYNEQFF.

Ten or more counts support this clonotype. The J gene is TRBJ2-5, the V gene TRBV29-1; 8 nucleotides match TRBD1. Germline CDR1 reads SQVTM; CDR2 reads ANQGSEA. Unmatched junction bases numbered 3, after V lost 0 bases and J lost 12 bases. The CDR3 totals 11 residues. CDR3 sequence: CSVEDWGQEYF. As DNA, the CDR3 is TGCAGCGTTGAAGATTGGGGACAGGAGTACTTC.

The rearrangement links TRBV6-2 or TRBV6-3 to TRBJ2-2; D call uncertain. Germline V CDR1 and CDR2: MNHEY, SVGEGT. V was cut by 6 bases and J by 8 bases, with 10 bases left in between. The CDR3 runs 12 residues. The CDR3 DNA reads as TGTGCCAGCAGGGCCCTCGTTGGGGAGCTGTTTTTT. Its translation: CASRALVGELFF.

The rearrangement uses TRBV4-2 and TRBJ2-4; D gene uncertain. Germline CDR1 reads LGHNA; CDR2 reads YNFKEQ. The CDR3 is made up of 15 amino acids. V was shortened by 0 bases and J by 5 bases, with 11 bases between the two germline ends. The CDR3 is CASSQDEQSENIQYF. Here the CDR3 DNA reads TGTGCCAGCAGCCAAGATGAGCAGAGCGAAAACATTCAGTACTTC.

The rearrangement joins TRBV7-2 to TRBJ2-1; TRBD1 agrees at 12 bases. After removal of 0 bases from V and 9 bases from J, the junction contained 15 bases not matched to a gene. CDR3 length: 19 amino acids. Germline CDR1 reads SGHTA; CDR2 reads FQGNSA. The CDR3 region is CASSLASGGGTGGLTEQFF. Written as DNA, the CDR3 is TGTGCCAGCAGCTTAGCATCTGGGGGAGGGACAGGGGGCCTAACTGAGCAGTTCTTC. Drawing the rest from reference TRBV7-2 and TRBJ2-1, the complete variable domain is GAGVSQSPSNKVTEKGKDVELRCDPISGHTALYWYRQSLGQGLEFLIYFQGNSAPDKSGLPSDRFSAERTGGSVSTLTIQRTQQEDSAVYLCASSLASGGGTGGLTEQFFGPGTRLTVL.

This chain joins TRBV18 and TRBJ2-1, with D perhaps being TRBD1 or TRBD2 (5 bases each). The V end was cut by 0 bases, the J end by 3 bases, with 12 bases between. CDR1 KGHSH and CDR2 LQKENI come from the germline V gene. The length of the CDR3 is 16 residues. CDR3 residues: CASSPPGGHHYNEQFF. The CDR3 nucleotides are TGTGCCAGCTCACCACCTGGAGGACATCACTACAATGAGCAGTTCTTC.

The genes are TRBV4-3 and TRBJ2-3, with 14 nucleotides matching TRBD2. There are 18 residues in the CDR3. The V gene end was trimmed by 3 bases and the J gene end by 6 bases; junction bases not matched to a gene: 11. Germline loops: CDR1 LGHNA, CDR2 YSLEER. The CDR3 bases are TGCGCCAGCAGCCACGGACGAGCGGGACTAGCGGGGGACGATACGCAGTATTTT. Translated: CASSHGRAGLAGDDTQYF.

This clonotype has only one observation. Given a much more abundant clone one base away, this may be a read error. The chain joins TRBV4-2 to TRBJ2-1; 9 nucleotides line up with TRBD2. The length of the CDR3 is 15 residues. Germline CDR1 LGHNA, CDR2 YNFKEQ. As DNA, the CDR3 is TGTACCAGCAGCCAAGAAGCGGGGGGCAACAATGAGCAGTTCTTC. Protein sequence: CTSSQEAGGNNEQFF.

As to this clonotype: This may be a read error: a much more frequent sequence differs by one nucleotide. V usage is TRBV12-3 or TRBV12-4 and J usage is TRBJ2-1; no clear D gene. The last part of the DNA fits TRBJ2-7 better; the J call may be wrong. This CDR3 has 14 residues. CDR3 in DNA: TGTGCCAGCACTCTTAGTTCGGTCTACAATGAGCAGTACTTC. Amino acid sequence: CASTLSSVYNEQYF.

The rearrangement links TRBV3-1 to TRBJ2-5, with D possibly called TRBD1 or TRBD2 (6 bases each). Near its end, the DNA agrees better with TRBJ2-7, so the J call may be wrong. The germline V gene has CDR1 LGHDT and CDR2 YNNKEL (reference sequence). The CDR3 has 15 amino acids. For the CDR3, the DNA is TGTGCCAGCAGCCAAGAGGGGGGCGTCAAGACCGAGCAGTACTTC. Amino acid sequence: CASSQEGGVKTEQYF.

J is TRBJ2-1 and V is TRBV5-4, with 11 bases matching TRBD2. The CDR3 length is 19 residues. Germline CDR1 is SGHNT and CDR2 is YYREEE (reference sequence). Unmatched junction bases numbered 17, after V lost 4 bases and J lost 5 bases. The CDR3 loop is CASSPWSLAGGLYNNEQFF. In DNA, the CDR3 is TGTGCCAGCAGCCCCTGGAGTCTAGCGGGGGGCCTTTACAACAATGAGCAGTTCTTC.

The genes are TRBV6-5 and TRBJ1-1; D not resolved. The germline CDR1 and CDR2 sequences are MNHEY and SVGAGI. V lost 9 bases to trimming and J lost 0 bases, with 11 bases between them. The CDR3 totals 13 residues. This CDR3 reads CASQQRMNTEAFF. The DNA for the CDR3 is TGTGCCAGTCAGCAGCGGATGAACACTGAAGCTTTCTTT.

V gene TRBV27 combines with J gene TRBJ2-7; D not certain. V was shortened by 8 bases and J by 2 bases, with 10 bases between the two germline ends. CDR1 and CDR2 from the germline V gene are MNHEY and SMNVEV (reference sequence). The CDR3 consists of 12 residues. The CDR3 loop reads CASPVVTYEQYF. CDR3 sequence (DNA): TGTGCCAGCCCCGTAGTAACCTACGAGCAGTACTTC.

The chain uses TRBV7-3 and TRBJ2-3; D might be TRBD1 (6 bases). Germline CDR1 SGHTA, CDR2 FQGTGA. V shed 3 bases and J shed 5 bases, with 18 bases lying between them. The length of the CDR3 is 16 residues. The CDR3 DNA follows: TGTGCCAGCAGCTTGGGGACATGGGAGACAAAAGATACGCAGTATTTT. Encoded protein: CASSLGTWETKDTQYF.

As regards this clonotype: Since a much larger clone is just one base distant, this may be a read error. The chain recombines TRBV29-1 with TRBJ2-1; D unresolved. The better agreement between TRBJ2-7 and the DNA end casts doubt on the J call. In germline, CDR1 is SQVTM, CDR2 ANQGSEA. The CDR3 is 13 residues long. DNA of the CDR3: TGCAGCGCAGGACGTCCCAGCGCCAATGAGCAGTACTTC. This translates into CSAGRPSANEQYF.